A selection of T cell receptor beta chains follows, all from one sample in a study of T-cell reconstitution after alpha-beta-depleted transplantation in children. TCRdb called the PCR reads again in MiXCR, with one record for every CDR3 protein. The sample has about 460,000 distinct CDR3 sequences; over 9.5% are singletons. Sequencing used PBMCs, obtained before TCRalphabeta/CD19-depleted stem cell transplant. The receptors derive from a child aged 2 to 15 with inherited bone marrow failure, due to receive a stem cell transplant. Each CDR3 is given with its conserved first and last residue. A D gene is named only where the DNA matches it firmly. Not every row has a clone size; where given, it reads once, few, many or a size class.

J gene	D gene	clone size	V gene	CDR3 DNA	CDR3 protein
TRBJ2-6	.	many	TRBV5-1	TGCGCCAGCAGCTTGGACACCTCTGGGGCCAACGTCCTGACTTTC	CASSLDTSGANVLTF
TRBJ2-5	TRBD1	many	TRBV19	TGTGCCAGTAGACCACAGGGGTCTCAAGAGACCCAGTACTTC	CASRPQGSQETQYF
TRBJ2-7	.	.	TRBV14	TGTGCCAGCAGCCAAGAGATCGGCACCTACGAGCAGTACTTC	CASSQEIGTYEQYF
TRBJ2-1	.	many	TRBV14	TGTGCCAGCAGCCAATTGGACTACTACAATGAGCAGTTCTTC	CASSQLDYYNEQFF
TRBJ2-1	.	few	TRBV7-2	TGTGCCAGCAGCTTAGTGGAGAGCTCCTACAATGAGCAGTTCTTC	CASSLVESSYNEQFF
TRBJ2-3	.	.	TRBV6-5	TGTGCCAGCAGCCCCCAATGGGGAAGCACAGATACGCAGTATTTT	CASSPQWGSTDTQYF
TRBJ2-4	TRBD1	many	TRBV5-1	TGCGCCAGCAGCACTCGACAGGGTCCAAACATTCAGTACTTC	CASSTRQGPNIQYF
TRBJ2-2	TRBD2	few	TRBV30	TGTGCCTGGAGTGAACCGGGACTAGCGGGAGGGCCTTGGACCGGGGATCTGTTTTTT	CAWSEPGLAGGPWTGDLFF
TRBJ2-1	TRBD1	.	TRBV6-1	TGTGCCAGCAAGGCCGGGACAGGGAAAAACAATGAGCAGTTCTTC	CASKAGTGKNNEQFF
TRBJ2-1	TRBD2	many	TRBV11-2	TGTGCCAGCAGCTTAGAGGGACTAGGGAGGAGCTCCTACAATGAGCAGTTCTTC	CASSLEGLGRSSYNEQFF
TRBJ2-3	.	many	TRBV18	TGTGCCAGCTCACCACTCTCGGGCACAGATACGCAGTATTTT	CASSPLSGTDTQYF
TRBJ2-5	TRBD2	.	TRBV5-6	TGTGCCAGCAGTAGACTAGCGGGAGGTCTAATAGAGACCCAGTACTTC	CASSRLAGGLIETQYF
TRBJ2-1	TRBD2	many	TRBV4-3	TGCGCCAGCAGCCAAGAGATAGCGGGGTTGAATGAGCAGTTCTTC	CASSQEIAGLNEQFF
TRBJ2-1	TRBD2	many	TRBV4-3	TGCGCCAGCAGCCAACCGCCGGGACTAGGACTATACAATGAGCAGTTCTTC	CASSQPPGLGLYNEQFF
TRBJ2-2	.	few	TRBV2	TGTGCCAGCAGTGGGGGAGGACAGAACACCGGGGAGCTGTTTTTT	CASSGGGQNTGELFF
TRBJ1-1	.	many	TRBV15	TGTGCCACCAGCAGAGATCGAGAAAAAGCTTTCTTT	CATSRDREKAFF
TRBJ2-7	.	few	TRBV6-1	TGTGCCAGCAGTATTACAGGGTTAAAATCATCCTACGAGCAGTACTTC	CASSITGLKSSYEQYF